One sample yielded the 26 T cell receptor beta chains listed below, sequenced in a study of blood T cell repertoires in COVID-19. Profiling relied on immunoSEQ multiplex PCR, and the TCRdb table lists in-frame clones only, not all of them. The table shows roughly 250,000 clones, with around 90% occurring only once. The sample was PBMCs or T cells enriched from blood (not recorded which). These receptors came from a woman aged 18-35 years who had recovered from COVID-19.

This chain connects TRBV7-6 to TRBJ2-1; 10 nucleotides agree with TRBD2. Trimming removed 2 bases from V and 3 bases from J; junction bases left unmatched: 4. CDR1 is SGHVS, CDR2 FNYEAQ, per germline. This CDR3 is built from 16 residues. The CDR3 is CASSLLAGAFYNEQFF. The CDR3 coding sequence is TGTGCCAGCAGCTTACTAGCGGGGGCTTTCTACAATGAGCAGTTCTTC.

V and J are TRBV28 and TRBJ2-7; 10 bases are a match to TRBD2. Germline V CDR1 and CDR2: MDHEN, SYDVKM. Trimming at V came to 7 bases and at J to 7 bases, leaving 16 bases not matched to a gene. The CDR3 extends over 16 amino acids. CDR3 nucleotides: TGTGCCAGCACCCTGGAGAATAGCGGGAGGCCCGTAGAGCAGTACTTC. Translating it yields CASTLENSGRPVEQYF.

V gene TRBV7-3 combines with J gene TRBJ2-1; D perhaps matches TRBD2 (5 bases). The V end was cut by 6 bases, the J end by 4 bases, with 16 bases between. The CDR3 contains 15 residues. CDR1 is SGHTA, CDR2 FQGTGA, per germline. The CDR3 here is CASSPDYLPYNEQFF. The CDR3 coding sequence is TGTGCCAGCAGTCCTGACTACCTGCCTTACAATGAGCAGTTCTTC.

The chain employs TRBV9 and TRBJ2-1, with D perhaps matching TRBD2 (6 bases). With 0 bases removed from V and 4 bases from J, the gap between germline ends came to 11 bases. Germline V lookup: CDR1 SGDLS, CDR2 YYNGEE. The CDR3 loop spans 15 amino acids. CDR3 amino acids: CASSVAPRGYNEQFF. CDR3 nucleotides: TGTGCCAGCAGCGTAGCCCCTCGGGGGTACAATGAGCAGTTCTTC.

This rearrangement joins TRBV5-1 to TRBJ1-2; 9 positions match TRBD1. V lost 4 bases, J lost 3 bases, and 7 bases stayed unmatched. Germline V CDR1 and CDR2: SGHRS, YFSETQ. This CDR3 is built from 15 residues. CDR3 amino acids: CASSGGQGWDYGYTF. The DNA of the CDR3 is TGCGCCAGCAGCGGGGGACAGGGATGGGACTATGGCTACACCTTC.

The chain links TRBV28 to TRBJ1-2; D gene uncertain. CDR1 and CDR2 (germline): MDHEN, SYDVKM. V lost 5 bases and J lost 3, with 13 bases in between. This CDR3 is built from 14 residues. In DNA, the CDR3 is TGTGCCAGCAGTCCGAGGCGTACCGACTATGGCTACACCTTC. It encodes CASSPRRTDYGYTF.

This clone was detected once. The V and J genes are TRBV2 and TRBJ1-1; TRBD1 is a possible D gene (6 bases). Germline-derived CDR1 and CDR2 are SNHLY and FYNNEI. This CDR3 contains 14 residues. V dropped 6 bases and J dropped 0 bases, with 11 bases sitting between them. CDR3 loop: CASRLDSLNTEAFF. CDR3 sequence (DNA): TGTGCCAGCAGGCTGGACAGCCTGAACACTGAAGCTTTCTTT.

The chain has TRBV6-1 and TRBJ2-4, with 7 bases that match TRBD1. The CDR3 loop spans 16 amino acids. V lost 2 bases to trimming and J lost 6 bases; unmatched junction nucleotides: 10. Germline loops: CDR1 MNHNS, CDR2 SASEGT. DNA of the CDR3: TGTGCCAGCAGTGAATACCGCGTGAGGGGGCGAAACATTCAGTACTTC. Its protein product is CASSEYRVRGRNIQYF.

The gene calls are TRBV21-1 and TRBJ2-7; the table calls TRBD1, which could not be checked here. TRBV21-1 is a listed pseudogene. The CDR3 runs to 16 residues. CDR3 nucleotide sequence: TGTGCCAGCAGCAAAGGAGGGACAGGGGGCTCCTACGAGCAGTACTTC. This translates into CASSKGGTGGSYEQYF.

The chain recombines TRBV10-3 with TRBJ1-3, with 8 bases fitting TRBD1. The V segment lost 6 bases and the J segment 1 base; nucleotides outside the gene matches: 11. The CDR3 covers 17 residues. Looked up from germline, CDR1 is ENHRY and CDR2 is SYGVKD. The CDR3 loop is CAIRDSAGGRSGNTIYF. The CDR3 DNA reads TGTGCCATCAGGGATTCCGCAGGGGGCCGGTCTGGAAACACCATATATTTT.

This clone appeared a few times. The CDR3 sequence is CASRQVRGYGYTF. CDR3 coding DNA: TGTGCCAGCAGACAGGTCCGGGGGTATGGCTACACCTTC. The chain carries TRBV12-3 or TRBV12-4 and TRBJ1-2; a weak D match, TRBD1 (5 bases). V lost 6 bases and J 5 bases, leaving 13 bases between the germline ends. The CDR3 has 13 residues.

This chain joins TRBV9 and TRBJ2-3; weak D call: TRBD1 (6 bases). The CDR3 totals 13 residues. Germline-derived CDR1 and CDR2 are SGDLS and YYNGEE. V was trimmed by 3 bases and J by 6 bases, leaving 11 bases between them. CDR3 nucleotide sequence: TGTGCCAGCAGCGCCTACAGGGACGATACGCAGTATTTT. Its translation is CASSAYRDDTQYF.

The rearrangement links TRBV6-1 to TRBJ1-2; tentatively, D is TRBD1 (5 bases). The CDR3 totals 14 residues. V was cut by 2 bases and J by 6 bases, with 13 bases left in between. Germline V gene lookup returns CDR1 MNHNS and CDR2 SASEGT. Here the CDR3 DNA reads TGTGCCAGCAGTGAATCCCTCAGACAGCATGGCTACACCTTC. Amino acids: CASSESLRQHGYTF.

V gene TRBV28 combines with J gene TRBJ2-7, with D unresolved. The CDR3 runs to 11 residues. With 5 bases removed from V and 4 bases from J, the gap between germline ends came to 6 bases. Germline CDR1 MDHEN, CDR2 SYDVKM. CDR3 nucleotide sequence: TGTGCCAGCAGTGAGAGGTACGAGCAGTACTTC. Translated, it gives CASSERYEQYF.

This rearrangement joins TRBV5-1 to TRBJ1-1; a weak D match, TRBD1 (6 bases). Trimming removed 1 base at V and 1 base at J, with 11 bases between. This CDR3 is built from 15 residues. Germline V gene sequence: CDR1 SGHRS, CDR2 YFSETQ. CDR3 loop: CASSLNPGQNTEAFF. CDR3 nucleotide sequence: TGCGCCAGCAGCTTGAATCCGGGACAGAACACTGAAGCTTTCTTT. Using reference TRBV5-1 and TRBJ1-1 for the parts outside the CDR3, the full variable domain is KAGVTQTPRYLIKTRGQQVTLSCSPISGHRSVSWYQQTPGQGLQFLFEYFSETQRNKGNFPGRFSGRQFSNSRSEMNVSTLELGDSALYLCASSLNPGQNTEAFFGQGTRLTVV.

V gene TRBV13 combines with J gene TRBJ2-7; 13 bases are shared with TRBD2. The CDR3 covers 17 residues. Germline loops: CDR1 PRHDT, CDR2 FYEKMQ (reference sequence). The V and J ends lost 5 bases and 3 bases, in that order; junction bases with no gene match: 10. As DNA, the CDR3 is TGTGCCAGCAGCATCAGACTAGCGGGAGGCCGCAGCTACGAGCAGTACTTC. It codes for CASSIRLAGGRSYEQYF.

V is TRBV12-3 or TRBV12-4 and J is TRBJ1-1; perhaps TRBD1 as D (5 bases). This CDR3 is built from 13 residues. V dropped 6 bases and J dropped 3 bases, with 11 bases sitting between them. CDR3 nucleotides: TGTGCCAGCAGGCGGGACGGCTACACTGAAGCTTTCTTT. This encodes CASRRDGYTEAFF.

This chain links TRBV5-6 with TRBJ1-2, with 7 nucleotides matching TRBD1. The CDR3 runs to 17 residues. J lost 0 bases, V lost 0 bases, and 8 bases had no gene match. Per germline, CDR1 SGHDT and CDR2 YYEEEE. The CDR3 spells CASSLVTGALTNYGYTF. The CDR3 nucleotides read TGTGCCAGCAGCTTGGTTACAGGGGCGCTAACTAACTATGGCTACACCTTC. The whole variable domain, filled in from reference TRBV5-6 and TRBJ1-2, reads DAGVTQSPTHLIKTRGQQVTLRCSPKSGHDTVSWYQQALGQGPQFIFQYYEEEERQRGNFPDRFSGHQFPNYSSELNVNALLLGDSALYLCASSLVTGALTNYGYTFGSGTRLTVV.

V gene TRBV18 combines with J gene TRBJ2-7; TRBD1 matches at 8 bases. CDR1 is KGHSH, CDR2 LQKENI, per germline. V was clipped by 5 bases and J by 2 bases; unmatched bases: 14. The CDR3 totals 17 residues. The CDR3 is CASSGKRQGKGPYEQYF. CDR3 DNA: TGTGCCAGCTCAGGGAAACGACAGGGGAAGGGCCCCTACGAGCAGTACTTC.

The DNA of the CDR3 is TGTGCCAGCAGCCACAACCCGGGGGTTGGTAATCAGCCCCAGCATTTT. Residues: CASSHNPGVGNQPQHF. V and J are TRBV5-4 and TRBJ1-5; maybe TRBD1 (5 bases). V lost 4 bases and J lost 4, with 18 bases in between. Looked up from germline, CDR1 is SGHNT and CDR2 is YYREEE (reference sequence). The CDR3 covers 16 residues.

A few counts support this clone. The chain links TRBV6-2 or TRBV6-3 to TRBJ1-1; a weak D match, TRBD1 (5 bases). The germline V gene encodes CDR1 MNHEY and CDR2 SVGEGT. The V and J ends lost 2 bases and 6 bases respectively, with 19 bases between them. The CDR3 loop spans 16 amino acids. The CDR3 coding sequence is TGTGCCAGCAGTTACCCCCCCACAGGCCGGCGCGCTGAAGCTTTCTTT. Its protein is CASSYPPTGRRAEAFF.

The genes are TRBV12-3 or TRBV12-4 and TRBJ1-2, with D perhaps TRBD1 (5 bases). The CDR3 has 13 amino acids. V was cut by 3 bases and J by 5 bases, with 10 bases left in between. In DNA form, the CDR3 reads TGTGCCAGCAGTTTGACAGCAGATTATGGCTACACCTTC. Amino acids: CASSLTADYGYTF.

The chain carries TRBV5-1 and TRBJ2-4, with TRBD2 matching over 7 bases. The V and J ends lost 0 bases and 0 bases, in that order; junction bases with no gene match: 6. Germline assignment: CDR1 SGHRS and CDR2 YFSETQ. The CDR3 loop spans 17 amino acids. The DNA of the CDR3 is TGCGCCAGCAGCTTGGGCCGGGGGGAGTTAGCCAAAAACATTCAGTACTTC. Translating gives CASSLGRGELAKNIQYF.

The CDR3 DNA reads as TGTGCCAGCAGCGTAGGCTGGGGGGACAGCGAAGCTTTCTTT. Translating gives CASSVGWGDSEAFF. The chain couples TRBV9 to TRBJ1-1; 7 positions match TRBD1. CDR3 length: 14 amino acids. The V gene's germline CDR1 is SGDLS and CDR2 YYNGEE. V lost 0 bases to trimming and J lost 8 bases; unmatched junction nucleotides: 7.

In the case of this clone: The same CDR3 also results from other DNA sequences found in this sample. V and J are TRBV12-3 or TRBV12-4 and TRBJ1-2, with a weak D call TRBD1 (6 bases). Trimming took 3 bases from V and 7 from J, leaving 12 bases between them. The CDR3 totals 13 residues. In DNA form, the CDR3 reads TGTGCCAGCAGTTTGTTCAGGGGAAGTGGCTACACCTTC. It translates to CASSLFRGSGYTF.

The chain combines TRBV6-5 with TRBJ1-2; no clear D gene. Trimming removed 6 bases from V and 0 bases from J, with 8 bases in between. Germline CDR1 reads MNHEY; CDR2 reads SVGAGI. This CDR3 has 13 residues. Written as DNA, the CDR3 is TGTGCCAGCAGACGAAGCACTAACTATGGCTACACCTTC. Encoded protein: CASRRSTNYGYTF.